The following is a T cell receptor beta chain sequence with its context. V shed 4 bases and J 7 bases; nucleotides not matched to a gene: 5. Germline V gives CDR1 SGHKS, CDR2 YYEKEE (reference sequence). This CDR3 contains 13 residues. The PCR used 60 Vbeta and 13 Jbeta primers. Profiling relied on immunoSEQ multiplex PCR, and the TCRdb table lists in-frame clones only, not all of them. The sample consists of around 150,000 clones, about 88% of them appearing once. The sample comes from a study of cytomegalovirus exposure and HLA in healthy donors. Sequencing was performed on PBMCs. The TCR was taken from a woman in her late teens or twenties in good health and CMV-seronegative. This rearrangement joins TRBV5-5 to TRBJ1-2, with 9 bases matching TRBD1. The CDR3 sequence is CASSPGQGAGYTF. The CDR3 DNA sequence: TGTGCCAGCAGCCCGGGACAGGGTGCTGGCTACACCTTC.